Presented here are 26 T cell receptor beta chains from one specimen sequenced in a study of blood T cell repertoires in COVID-19. TCRdb's table, derived via immunoSEQ multiplex PCR, lists solely in-frame clones and lacks some. The sample has under 200,000 clones; about 80% are singletons. The specimen sequenced was peripheral blood. The receptor source for this set is a man aged 70-80 years with active or convalescent COVID-19.

J is TRBJ1-5 and V is TRBV15; 9 bases are shared with TRBD1. Germline CDR1 is LNHNV and CDR2 is YYDKDF (reference sequence). The V segment lost 5 bases and the J segment 2 bases; nucleotides outside the gene matches: 16. The CDR3 extends over 19 amino acids. In DNA form, the CDR3 reads TGTGCCACCAGCGCCGGGGACAGGGACTTGGAAATTCGCAATCAGCCCCAGCATTTT. Amino acids: CATSAGDRDLEIRNQPQHF.

This chain links TRBV9 with TRBJ2-3, with TRBD2 as a possible D gene (7 bases). Per the germline V gene, CDR1 is SGDLS and CDR2 is YYNGEE. Between the trimmed V and J ends, which lost 3 bases and 0 bases, there was a span of 14 bases. The CDR3 spans 16 residues. This CDR3 reads CASSDPRGASTDTQYF. CDR3 coding DNA: TGTGCCAGCAGCGACCCCCGGGGGGCTAGCACAGATACGCAGTATTTT.

V and J are TRBV4-2 and TRBJ1-2; D unclear. This CDR3 comprises 16 residues. Trimming took 0 bases from V and 1 from J, leaving 12 bases between them. Per the germline V gene, CDR1 is LGHNA and CDR2 is YNFKEQ. CDR3 loop: CASSQDRSTLNYGYTF. Written as DNA, the CDR3 is TGTGCCAGCAGCCAAGATCGGAGTACCCTTAACTATGGCTACACCTTC.

This chain joins TRBV6-1 and TRBJ2-7; D ambiguous. The V end was cut by 0 bases, the J end by 3 bases, with 6 bases between. The CDR3 length is 13 residues. CDR1 is MNHNS and CDR2 is SASEGT in the germline V gene. In DNA, the CDR3 is TGTGCCAGCAGTGAAGCTACCTACTACGAGCAGTACTTC. Amino acid sequence: CASSEATYYEQYF.

The chain carries TRBV25-1 and TRBJ1-2; 7 bases are shared with TRBD1. The CDR3 has 15 amino acids. Trimming took 3 bases from V and 5 from J; bases not matched to a gene: 9. Germline CDR1 MGHDK, CDR2 SYGVNS. This CDR3 is CASSELLAGGYGYTF. The CDR3 DNA is TGTGCCAGCAGTGAGTTGTTAGCAGGGGGTTATGGCTACACCTTC.

This chain joins TRBV29-1 and TRBJ1-1; D is undetermined. Germline V gives CDR1 SQVTM, CDR2 ANQGSEA. The CDR3 has 12 residues. Trimming shortened V by 5 bases and J by 3 bases, and 10 bases separated the two germline ends. This CDR3 is CSVLPSDTEAFF. The CDR3 nucleotides are TGCAGCGTTCTCCCGTCGGACACTGAAGCTTTCTTT.

The CDR3 loop reads CASRQDSGSPLHF. The CDR3 bases are TGTGCCAGCAGGCAGGACAGCGGTTCACCCCTCCACTTT. V usage is TRBV7-2 and J usage is TRBJ1-6; perhaps TRBD1 as D (6 bases). Trimming removed 6 bases at V and 9 bases at J, with 12 bases between. The germline gives CDR1 SGHTA, CDR2 FQGNSA. The length of the CDR3 is 13 residues.

The chain joins TRBV27 to TRBJ2-1; 10 bases match TRBD1. The J segment lost 9 bases and the V segment lost 5 bases, leaving 13 bases of the junction unmatched. CDR3 length: 16 residues. Per the germline V gene, CDR1 is MNHEY and CDR2 is SMNVEV (reference sequence). CDR3 sequence reads: CASSQGADRGAGEQFF. In DNA, the CDR3 is TGTGCCAGCAGTCAAGGGGCGGACAGGGGGGCCGGTGAGCAGTTCTTC.

This clone showed up just once. The gene calls are TRBV30 and TRBJ1-6; 9 bases are a match to TRBD1. Germline assignment: CDR1 GTSNPN and CDR2 SVGIG (reference sequence). Unmatched junction bases numbered 4, after V lost 3 bases and J lost 7 bases. This CDR3 has 14 amino acids. As DNA, the CDR3 is TGTGCCTGGAGAAAGGGACAGGGCAATTCACCCCTCCACTTT. The encoded protein is CAWRKGQGNSPLHF.

In this sample, this clone turned up once. The J gene is TRBJ2-1, the V gene TRBV19; TRBD2 matches at 8 bases. CDR1 is LNHDA, CDR2 SQIVND, per germline (reference sequence). This CDR3 is built from 15 residues. V gave up 8 bases and J gave up 7 bases; unmatched junction bases: 13. The CDR3 coding sequence is TGTGCCAGTTCTCTCGGCGGGGGGTATATGAATGAGCAGTTCTTC. Translation gives CASSLGGGYMNEQFF.

This clone was observed a single time. The gene calls are TRBV4-2 and TRBJ2-6; 10 bases fit TRBD1. V trimming: 0 bases; J trimming: 1 base; junction bases outside the gene matches: 3. Per the germline V gene, CDR1 is LGHNA and CDR2 is YNFKEQ. The CDR3 extends over 18 amino acids. CDR3: CASSQDPGQGSGANVLTF. The CDR3 nucleotides are TGTGCCAGCAGCCAAGATCCGGGACAGGGGTCTGGGGCCAACGTCCTGACTTTC.

This clone was detected only once. The rearrangement uses TRBV29-1 and TRBJ2-3, with 9 bases fitting TRBD2. CDR3 size: 14 residues. Per the germline V gene, CDR1 is SQVTM and CDR2 is ANQGSEA. V lost 6 bases and J lost 1; bases outside the gene matches: 5. The CDR3 DNA sequence: TGCAGCGTGCCCGTAGCGGGGGGCACAGATACGCAGTATTTT. It codes for CSVPVAGGTDTQYF.

This clone has a single count. The V call is TRBV5-1, the J call TRBJ2-3; a weak D match, TRBD1 (6 bases). This CDR3 is built from 16 residues. The germline CDR1 and CDR2 sequences are SGHRS and YFSETQ. V gave up 1 base and J gave up 0 bases, with 12 bases separating them. CDR3 sequence reads: CASSLLGAVSTDTQYF. The DNA for the CDR3 is TGCGCCAGCAGCTTGTTGGGGGCCGTGAGCACAGATACGCAGTATTTT.

This clone was detected once. The CDR3 DNA is TGTGCCAGTAGTACAACGGGACAGGGGTTTGTCGGTGGGGCCAACGTCCTGACTTTC. This sequence encodes CASSTTGQGFVGGANVLTF. V usage is TRBV19 and J usage is TRBJ2-6; TRBD1 agrees at 10 bases. CDR1 and CDR2 (germline): LNHDA, SQIVND (reference sequence). Trimming cost V 4 bases and J 3 bases; bases outside gene matches: 12. The CDR3 is made up of 19 amino acids.

The chain is built from TRBV7-9 and TRBJ2-3; 11 positions match TRBD1. The ends lost 5 bases at V and 5 bases at J; junction bases unmatched: 9. The CDR3 runs to 16 residues. CDR1 and CDR2 (germline): SEHNR, FQNEAQ (reference sequence). CDR3: CASSPGQGALVDTQYF. CDR3 in DNA: TGTGCCAGCAGCCCAGGACAGGGGGCTCTTGTAGATACGCAGTATTTT.

This clone was seen a handful of times. The chain couples TRBV20-1 to TRBJ1-3; the D is unclear. This CDR3 is built from 11 residues. Germline values: CDR1 DFQATT, CDR2 SNEGSKA (reference sequence). The V end was cut by 5 bases, the J end by 2 bases, with 4 bases between. DNA of the CDR3: TGCAGTGCTGGCACTGGAAACACCATATATTTT. This translates into CSAGTGNTIYF.

This clone has a handful of counts. The chain links TRBV5-1 to TRBJ1-1; the D is unclear. V lost 0 bases to trimming and J lost 1 base, with 7 bases between them. The CDR3 loop spans 14 amino acids. Per germline, CDR1 SGHRS and CDR2 YFSETQ. CDR3 sequence: CASSLDGRNTEAFF. The CDR3 DNA reads as TGCGCCAGCAGCTTGGATGGGAGGAACACTGAAGCTTTCTTT.

This rearrangement joins TRBV6-5 to TRBJ2-2, with D unclear. The V gene lost 2 bases and the J gene lost 4 bases, with 8 bases spanning the gap. CDR1 is MNHEY and CDR2 is SVGAGI in the germline V gene. The CDR3 has 14 residues. The CDR3 here is CASSYTGVTGELFF. The CDR3 nucleotides read TGTGCCAGCAGTTACACGGGTGTCACCGGGGAGCTGTTTTTT.

As to this clone: The identical CDR3 is also encoded by other nucleotide sequences in the sample. The chain recombines TRBV3-1 (or the pseudogene TRBV3-2) with TRBJ2-1, with 11 bases lining up with TRBD2. Germline V gene lookup returns CDR1 LGHDT and CDR2 YNNKEL (reference sequence). The CDR3 runs 15 residues. J lost 4 bases, V lost 5 bases, and 4 bases had no gene match. CDR3 protein: CASSLLAGAYNEQFF. In nucleotides, the CDR3 is TGTGCCAGCAGCTTACTAGCGGGGGCTTACAATGAGCAGTTCTTC.

The chain has TRBV18 and TRBJ2-5, with 15 bases lining up with TRBD2. V trimming: 3 bases; J trimming: 4 bases; junction bases outside the gene matches: 6. The CDR3 covers 17 residues. Per germline, CDR1 KGHSH and CDR2 LQKENI. CDR3 in DNA: TGTGCCAGCTCACCGGGACTAGCGGGAGGAAGGGGAGAGACCCAGTACTTC. Amino acid sequence: CASSPGLAGGRGETQYF.

V is TRBV19 and J is TRBJ2-7; 10 positions match TRBD2. Unmatched junction bases numbered 4, after V lost 4 bases and J lost 4 bases. The CDR3 is 14 residues long. The germline gives CDR1 LNHDA, CDR2 SQIVND (reference sequence). CDR3 sequence: CASSRAGGPYEQYF. Here the CDR3 DNA reads TGTGCCAGTAGTAGAGCGGGGGGGCCGTACGAGCAGTACTTC.

The chain couples TRBV19 to TRBJ1-2; D might be TRBD1 (5 bases). This CDR3 is built from 16 residues. Germline CDR1 is LNHDA and CDR2 is SQIVND (reference sequence). Trimming took off 5 bases at V and 5 bases at J, with 21 bases between the two ends. For the CDR3, the DNA is TGTGCCAGTAGTCCCATCGGGGGAAACCCGACTTATGGCTACACCTTC. It translates to CASSPIGGNPTYGYTF.

The rearrangement joins TRBV5-6 to TRBJ2-5, with D perhaps matching TRBD2 (8 bases). The CDR3 extends over 15 amino acids. CDR1 is SGHDT and CDR2 is YYEEEE in the germline V gene. The ends were cut back, 3 bases at V and 5 bases at J, with 17 bases in the middle. This CDR3 is CASSSKGAGGETQYF. The CDR3 DNA reads TGTGCCAGCAGCTCCAAGGGGGCGGGAGGTGAGACCCAGTACTTC.

The chain recombines TRBV11-3 with TRBJ2-3; 14 bases line up with TRBD2. Germline-derived CDR1 and CDR2 are SGHNT and YENEEA. V lost 5 bases, J lost 0 bases, and 4 bases stayed unmatched. The CDR3 runs to 17 residues. The CDR3 loop is CASSPGLAGGSTDTQYF. CDR3 sequence (DNA): TGTGCCAGCAGCCCAGGACTAGCGGGGGGTAGCACAGATACGCAGTATTTT.

This clone was seen only a few times. This chain connects TRBV6-5 to TRBJ1-2; unclear D gene. The V gene's germline CDR1 is MNHEY and CDR2 SVGAGI. There are 12 residues in the CDR3. Trimming pared 10 bases from V and 0 bases from J, leaving 9 bases between. This CDR3 is CATGTTNYGYTF. As DNA, the CDR3 is TGTGCCACGGGAACAACTAACTATGGCTACACCTTC.

This chain links TRBV19 with TRBJ2-4, with 8 bases matching TRBD2. Germline lookup yields CDR1 LNHDA and CDR2 SQIVND (reference sequence). The J segment lost 0 bases and the V segment lost 5 bases, leaving 6 bases of the junction unmatched. The CDR3 is made up of 16 amino acids. Here the CDR3 reads CASSPLAALAKNIQYF. The CDR3 bases are TGTGCCAGTAGTCCACTAGCGGCTCTAGCCAAAAACATTCAGTACTTC.